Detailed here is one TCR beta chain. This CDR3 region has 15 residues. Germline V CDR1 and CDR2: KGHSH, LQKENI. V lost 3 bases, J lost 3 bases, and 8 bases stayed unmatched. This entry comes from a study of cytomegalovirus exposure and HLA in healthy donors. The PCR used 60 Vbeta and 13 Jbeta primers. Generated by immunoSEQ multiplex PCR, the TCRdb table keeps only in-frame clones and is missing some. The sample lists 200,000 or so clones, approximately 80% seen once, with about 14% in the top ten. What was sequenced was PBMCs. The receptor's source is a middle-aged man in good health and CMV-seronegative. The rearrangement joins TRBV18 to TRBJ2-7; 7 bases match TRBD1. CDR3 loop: CASSPGQSQHYEQYF. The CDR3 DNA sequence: TGTGCCAGCTCACCGGGACAGAGCCAACACTACGAGCAGTACTTC.